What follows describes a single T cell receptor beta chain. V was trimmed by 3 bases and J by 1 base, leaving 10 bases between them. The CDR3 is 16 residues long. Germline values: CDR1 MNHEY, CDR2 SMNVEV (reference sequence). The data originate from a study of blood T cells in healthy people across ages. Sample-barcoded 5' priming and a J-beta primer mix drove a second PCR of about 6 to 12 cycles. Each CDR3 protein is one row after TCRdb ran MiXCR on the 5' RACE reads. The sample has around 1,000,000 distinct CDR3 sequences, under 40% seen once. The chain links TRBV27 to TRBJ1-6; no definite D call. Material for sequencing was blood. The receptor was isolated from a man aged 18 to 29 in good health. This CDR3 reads CASSFTGASYNSPLHF. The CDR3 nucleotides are TGTGCCAGCAGTTTCACGGGAGCTTCCTATAATTCACCCCTCCACTTT.